This T cell receptor (beta chain) is from a study of Ad26.COV2.S vaccination and SARS-CoV-2 variants. Sample treatment: roughly 20 received Ad26.COV2.S at low or high dose, single or two shots; roughly 5 received placebo; per-sample allocation not given. Vaccine and placebo recipients were sampled on day 63 after the first injection. Per germline, CDR1 LGHDT and CDR2 YNNKEL (reference sequence). Trimming shortened V by 6 bases and J by 0 bases, and 6 bases separated the two germline ends. The CDR3 length is 13 residues. Generated by immunoSEQ multiplex PCR, the TCRdb table keeps only in-frame clones and is missing some. The sample includes about 400,000 clones, about nine tenths of them seen just once.

Sequencing was performed on peripheral blood, taken in a trial of Ad26.COV2.S vaccine versus placebo. The sequence was obtained from a person aged 18-65 years who received the Ad26.COV2.S COVID-19 vaccine or a placebo. The rearrangement joins TRBV3-1 (or the pseudogene TRBV3-2) to TRBJ2-4; D uncertain. In DNA, the CDR3 is TGTGCCAGCAGGGGCCCAGCCAAAAACATTCAGTACTTC. Translating gives CASRGPAKNIQYF.